Shown below are 27 T cell receptor beta chains from a single sample sequenced in a study of blood T cell repertoires in COVID-19. Assay used: immunoSEQ multiplex PCR; TCRdb lists only in-frame clones, some missing. Counted here are 250,000 to 350,000 clones, 91% occurring once; the ten biggest clones make up 2% to 2.5%. Sequenced sample: peripheral blood. The receptors originated from a woman aged 25 to 39 with COVID-19, enrolled during active disease.

The chain couples TRBV7-6 to TRBJ1-1, with 8 positions matching TRBD1. J was trimmed by 4 bases and V by 6 bases; bases with no gene match: 7. The CDR3 loop spans 14 amino acids. Germline loops: CDR1 SGHVS, CDR2 FNYEAQ. CDR3 amino acids: CASRPGQGGTEAFF. DNA for the CDR3: TGTGCCAGCAGACCCGGACAGGGTGGCACTGAAGCTTTCTTT.

V is TRBV7-9 and J is TRBJ2-1, with D perhaps TRBD1 (6 bases). Trimming removed 2 bases at V and 11 bases at J, with 13 bases between. CDR3 length: 13 residues. Germline V gene lookup returns CDR1 SEHNR and CDR2 FQNEAQ (reference sequence). The CDR3 nucleotides read TGTGCCAGCAGCTTAAGCTCCCAGGGGAAGCAGTTCTTC. It codes for CASSLSSQGKQFF.

This clone was recorded once. The chain has TRBV3-1 (or the pseudogene TRBV3-2) and TRBJ2-2, with 8 bases matching TRBD1. The CDR3 spans 17 residues. V lost 1 base to trimming and J lost 1 base; unmatched junction nucleotides: 5. CDR1 and CDR2 from the germline V gene are LGHDT and YNNKEL (reference sequence). As DNA, the CDR3 is TGTGCCAGCAGCCAAGGTTTCGGGACAGGGAACACCGGGGAGCTGTTTTTT. This codes for CASSQGFGTGNTGELFF.

The chain couples TRBV3-1 (or the pseudogene TRBV3-2) to TRBJ2-7; TRBD2 might be the D (5 bases). The CDR3 is made up of 14 amino acids. V was pared by 0 bases and J by 0 bases, with 6 bases between. Germline V lookup: CDR1 LGHDT, CDR2 YNNKEL (reference sequence). CDR3 DNA sequence: TGTGCCAGCAGCCAAGAGCGGGTCTCCTACGAGCAGTACTTC. Translation gives CASSQERVSYEQYF.

The chain has TRBV9 and TRBJ2-1, with 12 bases matching TRBD2. J lost 7 bases, V lost 0 bases, and 17 bases had no gene match. Per the germline V gene, CDR1 is SGDLS and CDR2 is YYNGEE. This CDR3 has 20 residues. This CDR3 is CASSVEPGQTTSGSQNEQFF. CDR3 nucleotide sequence: TGTGCCAGCAGCGTAGAGCCGGGACAGACGACTAGCGGGAGCCAAAATGAGCAGTTCTTC.

This chain connects TRBV9 to TRBJ2-5; TRBD2 agrees at 9 bases. CDR1 is SGDLS and CDR2 is YYNGEE in the germline V gene. The CDR3 extends over 15 amino acids. Trimming took 2 bases from V and 4 from J; bases not matched to a gene: 6. The CDR3 protein is CASSVSELAGETQYF. For the CDR3, the DNA is TGTGCCAGCAGCGTCTCCGAACTAGCGGGAGAGACCCAGTACTTC.

The V and J genes are TRBV2 and TRBJ1-4; 7 nucleotides agree with TRBD1. The V gene end was trimmed by 8 bases and the J gene end by 7 bases; junction bases not matched to a gene: 10. The CDR3 consists of 14 residues. CDR1 is SNHLY and CDR2 is FYNNEI in the germline V gene. CDR3 DNA: TGTGCCAGCCTCTATCAGGGGGGTAGTGAAAAACTGTTTTTT. Protein: CASLYQGGSEKLFF.

The chain links TRBV19 to TRBJ1-2, with 7 nucleotides matching TRBD1. This CDR3 has 15 residues. The V segment lost 2 bases and the J segment 2 bases; nucleotides outside the gene matches: 5. Germline CDR1 reads LNHDA; CDR2 reads SQIVND (reference sequence). Here the CDR3 reads CASSIRQTGNYGYTF. In DNA form, the CDR3 reads TGTGCCAGTAGTATACGTCAGACAGGGAACTATGGCTACACCTTC.

V is TRBV29-1 and J is TRBJ2-2; 8 positions agree with TRBD2. Trimming cost V 6 bases and J 5 bases; bases outside gene matches: 5. The CDR3 sequence is 13 residues long. Germline values: CDR1 SQVTM, CDR2 ANQGSEA. The CDR3 protein is CSVLPGGTGELFF. DNA of the CDR3: TGCAGCGTCCTTCCGGGGGGGACCGGGGAGCTGTTTTTT.

V is TRBV29-1 and J is TRBJ1-2; D gene uncertain. The V and J ends lost 0 bases and 4 bases respectively, with 12 bases between them. Germline assignment: CDR1 SQVTM and CDR2 ANQGSEA. This CDR3 comprises 14 residues. This CDR3 reads CSVEDWAAGYGYTF. The CDR3 DNA reads as TGCAGCGTTGAAGATTGGGCAGCGGGCTATGGCTACACCTTC.

The rearrangement links TRBV7-9 to TRBJ1-2, with a weak D call TRBD1 (6 bases). The germline CDR1 and CDR2 sequences are SEHNR and FQNEAQ (reference sequence). The CDR3 extends over 15 amino acids. V was pared by 3 bases and J by 4 bases, with 15 bases between. This CDR3 reads CASSFPQGQTYGYTF. CDR3 coding DNA: TGTGCCAGCAGCTTCCCCCAGGGGCAGACCTATGGCTACACCTTC.

This chain connects TRBV12-3 or TRBV12-4 to TRBJ1-1; TRBD1 matches at 8 bases. CDR3 length: 12 residues. The V and J ends lost 5 bases and 6 bases, in that order; junction bases with no gene match: 2. The CDR3 DNA reads TGTGCCAGCAGTCAACAGGGGGCTGAAGCTTTCTTT. Amino acid sequence: CASSQQGAEAFF.

The chain couples TRBV27 to TRBJ2-7; the match to TRBD1 covers 9 bases. J was trimmed by 2 bases and V by 5 bases; bases with no gene match: 4. Germline V gene sequence: CDR1 MNHEY, CDR2 SMNVEV (reference sequence). The CDR3 extends over 14 amino acids. The CDR3 nucleotides read TGTGCCAGCAGTCTCCGGGACAGGGCCTACGAGCAGTACTTC. Its protein is CASSLRDRAYEQYF.

V and J are TRBV30 and TRBJ1-1; D is unclear. V was cut by 2 bases and J by 6 bases, with 13 bases left in between. This CDR3 spans 13 amino acids. Germline assignment: CDR1 GTSNPN and CDR2 SVGIG (reference sequence). The CDR3 bases are TGTGCCTGGAGTCCCCGGAGATTTGCTGAAGCTTTCTTT. This sequence encodes CAWSPRRFAEAFF.

CDR3 residues: CASSQEYRVGETQYF. The CDR3 coding sequence is TGCGCCAGCAGCCAGGAGTACAGGGTGGGGGAGACCCAGTACTTC. The chain combines TRBV5-1 with TRBJ2-5, with D possibly matching TRBD1 (6 bases). The germline V and J ends were trimmed by 4 bases and 5 bases, with 18 bases remaining between them. The germline gives CDR1 SGHRS, CDR2 YFSETQ. The CDR3 sequence is 15 residues long.

The chain combines TRBV5-1 with TRBJ2-3; 7 bases fit TRBD2. Germline CDR1 is SGHRS and CDR2 is YFSETQ. CDR3 length: 16 residues. Trimming cost V 0 bases and J 5 bases; bases outside gene matches: 9. The CDR3 DNA follows: TGCGCCAGCAGCTTGGCCCGGCGGGAGACGAGAGATACGCAGTATTTT. It yields the protein CASSLARRETRDTQYF.

The V and J genes are TRBV5-1 and TRBJ2-2, with 10 bases fitting TRBD1. The CDR3 consists of 15 residues. The junction had 4 bases not matched to a gene; V was cut back by 2 bases and J by 6 bases. Germline values: CDR1 SGHRS, CDR2 YFSETQ. CDR3 DNA: TGCGCCAGCAGCTTTGACAGGGGGCGCGCCGGGGAGCTGTTTTTT. This translates into CASSFDRGRAGELFF.

The CDR3 loop is CASSSRGTGTQYF. CDR3 bases: TGTGCCAGCAGTTCCCGCGGGACGGGTACGCAGTATTTT. The chain joins TRBV28 to TRBJ2-3, with D perhaps TRBD2 (6 bases). CDR1 is MDHEN and CDR2 is SYDVKM in the germline V gene. This CDR3 spans 13 amino acids. V was pared by 4 bases and J by 8 bases, with 13 bases between.

The chain joins TRBV30 to TRBJ2-2, with a possible D match to TRBD1 (5 bases). Germline CDR1 GTSNPN, CDR2 SVGIG (reference sequence). The CDR3 contains 15 residues. Trimming cost V 4 bases and J 2 bases, with 14 bases left between them. The DNA for the CDR3 is TGTGCCTGGAATAGACAGAAACCCAACACCGGGGAGCTGTTTTTT. Translation: CAWNRQKPNTGELFF.

V usage is TRBV6-5 and J usage is TRBJ1-2, with D possibly matching TRBD1 (5 bases). Germline CDR1 is MNHEY and CDR2 is SVGAGI. V lost 5 bases and J 8 bases, leaving 9 bases between the germline ends. This CDR3 is built from 11 residues. This chain's CDR3 is CASSQGRGYTF. DNA for the CDR3: TGTGCCAGCAGTCAGGGCCGGGGCTACACCTTC.

The chain joins TRBV5-1 to TRBJ2-1; 8 nucleotides line up with TRBD1. CDR3 length: 17 residues. V shed 0 bases, J shed 8 bases, and the junction held 13 bases outside the gene matches. Germline CDR1 reads SGHRS; CDR2 reads YFSETQ. DNA of the CDR3: TGCGCCAGCAGCTTGGACCCTGCGGCAGGGGGCTCGGATGAGCAGTTCTTC. It codes for CASSLDPAAGGSDEQFF.

This clone appeared once. The V call is TRBV5-1, the J call TRBJ2-3; D uncertain. The germline V and J ends were trimmed by 0 bases and 8 bases, with 10 bases remaining between them. This CDR3 has 13 residues. Germline V CDR1 and CDR2: SGHRS, YFSETQ. CDR3 sequence (DNA): TGCGCCAGCAGCTTGGGAGGCTTCGGTACGCAGTATTTT. Translating gives CASSLGGFGTQYF.

The rearrangement joins TRBV10-3 to TRBJ1-2; 7 bases fit TRBD1. With V trimmed by 9 bases and J by 7 bases, 14 bases remained unmatched. This CDR3 contains 14 residues. In germline, CDR1 is ENHRY, CDR2 SYGVKD. In nucleotides, the CDR3 is TGTGCCATTTCCCAGACAGGGCCAGCTATTGGCTACACCTTC. Protein: CAISQTGPAIGYTF.

J is TRBJ1-2 and V is TRBV30; 7 bases are shared with TRBD1. Germline V CDR1 and CDR2: GTSNPN, SVGIG (reference sequence). This CDR3 spans 16 amino acids. The trim removed 4 bases at V and 1 base at J, leaving 12 bases unmatched. The CDR3 DNA is TGTGCCTGGACCCGGACAGGCCTGTCGAGTAACTATGGCTACACCTTC. Translating gives CAWTRTGLSSNYGYTF. Variable domain in full (rest from reference TRBV30 and TRBJ1-2): SQTIHQWPATLVQPVGSPLSLECTVEGTSNPNLYWYRQAAGRGLQLLFYSVGIGQISSEVPQNLSASRPQDRQFILSSKKLLLSDSGFYLCAWTRTGLSSNYGYTFGSGTRLTVV.

CDR3 DNA sequence: TGTGCCAGCAGCAAAGAAAGACGGAGTCCGAGGGAGCTGTTTTTT. Protein sequence: CASSKERRSPRELFF. The J gene is TRBJ2-2, the V gene TRBV21-1; the table gives TRBD2 as D, unverified against the DNA. TRBV21-1 is flagged as a pseudogene. The CDR3 totals 15 residues.

The chain is built from TRBV11-2 and TRBJ1-3; 7 positions agree with TRBD1. J was trimmed by 0 bases and V by 5 bases; bases with no gene match: 7. The CDR3 loop spans 16 amino acids. Germline CDR1 SGHAT, CDR2 FQNNGV. The CDR3 is CASSTRQGPSGNTIYF. CDR3 bases: TGTGCCAGCAGCACCCGACAGGGACCCTCTGGAAACACCATATATTTT.

The chain links TRBV4-1 to TRBJ1-1, with a weak D call TRBD1 (6 bases). Germline V gene data show CDR1 as MGHRA and CDR2 as YSYEKL. Trimming left V 0 bases short and J 7 bases short, with 9 bases between. This CDR3 is 13 amino acids long. Here the CDR3 DNA reads TGCGCCAGCAGCCAAGAAACGACAGGTGAAGCTTTCTTT. It yields the protein CASSQETTGEAFF.